This T cell receptor (beta chain) comes out of a study of T-cell memory formation after mild COVID-19. About the study: TCR clusters largely stayed donor specific. Study-wide points: Day 15 to 85 contracting clones showed balanced CD4/CD8; later expanders leaned CD4+. For second-wave clones that peaked at day 37, SARS-CoV-2 specificity went unverified.

Using constant-segment primers, 5'RACE produced TCR alpha and TCR beta cDNA libraries carrying sample barcodes and UMIs. TCRdb re-derived calls from the 5' RACE reads in MiXCR, one entry per CDR3 protein. The repertoire has about 400,000 distinct CDR3 sequences, approximately 25% of them found once; the top ten carry roughly 8.9%. The sample holds many counts of this clonotype. Its target is not known. This CDR3 is built from 12 residues. V was pared by 2 bases and J by 4 bases, with 6 bases between. The gene calls are TRBV12-3 or TRBV12-4 and TRBJ2-7; no definite D call. What was sequenced was PBMCs or a T cell subset sorted from them (not recorded which). The sequence was obtained from an adult woman who had mild COVID-19 (a few samples of this study predate the infection). Cell type and time point are not known. CDR3 loop: CASSLSRYEQYF. CDR3 nucleotide sequence: TGTGCCAGCAGTTTAAGCCGGTACGAGCAGTACTTC.